This entry lists 9 T cell receptor beta chains sequenced from one sample in a study of control samples from healthy donors and cancer patients. Produced via immunoSEQ multiplex PCR; TCRdb's table is partial and in-frame only. Of some 130,000 clones in the sample, about 90% were seen once. Material for sequencing was blood. The receptors stem from a woman between 50 and 59 years old in good health.

Details on this clone: The same CDR3 also results from other DNA sequences found in this sample. This chain connects TRBV30 to TRBJ1-2, with 8 nucleotides matching TRBD1. Trimming at V came to 2 bases and at J to 4 bases, leaving 3 bases not matched to a gene. Germline loops: CDR1 GTSNPN, CDR2 SVGIG (reference sequence). This CDR3 is built from 13 residues. The CDR3 coding sequence is TGTGCCTGGAGTCGGGACAGGCCCTATGGCTACACCTTC. Translated: CAWSRDRPYGYTF.

The chain employs TRBV19 and TRBJ1-2, with unresolved D. The V gene lost 8 bases and the J gene lost 8 bases, with 15 bases spanning the gap. Germline CDR1 reads LNHDA; CDR2 reads SQIVND (reference sequence). The CDR3 sequence is 12 residues long. CDR3 amino acids: CASGDGLWGYTF. CDR3 DNA: TGTGCCAGTGGAGATGGGCTCTGGGGCTACACCTTC.

The V gene is TRBV11-2, the J gene TRBJ2-7; no firm D call. CDR1 is SGHAT, CDR2 FQNNGV, per germline. V lost 1 base and J lost 4, with 11 bases in between. The CDR3 length is 14 residues. CDR3 in amino acids: CASSLGVIWYEQYF. For the CDR3, the DNA is TGTGCCAGCAGCTTAGGGGTTATTTGGTACGAGCAGTACTTC.

The chain employs TRBV2 and TRBJ1-2; 10 positions agree with TRBD1. Germline loops: CDR1 SNHLY, CDR2 FYNNEI. J lost 6 bases, V lost 7 bases, and 8 bases had no gene match. This CDR3 contains 14 residues. CDR3 sequence (DNA): TGTGCCAGCATGACAGGGGGCGCGATTAATGGCTACACCTTC. Translated, it gives CASMTGGAINGYTF. The full variable domain, in which reference TRBV2 and TRBJ1-2 provide the parts outside the CDR3, is EPEVTQTPSHQVTQMGQEVILRCVPISNHLYFYWYRQILGQKVEFLVSFYNNEISEKSEIFDDQFSVERPDGSNFTLKIRSTKLEDSAMYFCASMTGGAINGYTFGSGTRLTVV.

The gene calls are TRBV28 and TRBJ1-4; D not certain. Deletions cut 3 bases from V and 8 bases from J, with 19 bases between. Germline V gene data show CDR1 as MDHEN and CDR2 as SYDVKM. There are 16 residues in the CDR3. The DNA for the CDR3 is TGTGCCAGCAGTTTGCCCCCAGGTACGTTTTGGGAAAAACTGTTTTTT. This translates into CASSLPPGTFWEKLFF.

The chain recombines TRBV6-2 or TRBV6-3 with TRBJ1-2; TRBD1 might be the D (6 bases). The CDR3 has 16 residues. CDR1 and CDR2 from the germline V gene are MNHEY and SVGEGT. Trimming shortened V by 6 bases and J by 0 bases, and 17 bases separated the two germline ends. CDR3 in amino acids: CASSPSRDTTNYGYTF. Written as DNA, the CDR3 is TGTGCCAGCAGCCCTTCTAGGGACACGACTAACTATGGCTACACCTTC.

This sequence joins TRBV5-6 and TRBJ1-2, with a weak D call TRBD1 (6 bases). V was cut by 1 base and J by 8 bases, with 15 bases left in between. The germline gives CDR1 SGHDT, CDR2 YYEEEE. The CDR3 is 14 residues long. The CDR3 nucleotides are TGTGCCAGCAGCTTGTTTCCGGGGGCGAAAGGCTACACCTTC. It is translated as CASSLFPGAKGYTF.

V usage is TRBV11-2 and J usage is TRBJ2-3; D not resolved. The ends were cut back, 1 base at V and 4 bases at J, with 6 bases in the middle. CDR3 length: 13 amino acids. Germline loops: CDR1 SGHAT, CDR2 FQNNGV. CDR3 nucleotides: TGTGCCAGCAGCTTAGGTGTCCCAGATACGCAGTATTTT. Translating gives CASSLGVPDTQYF. The whole variable domain, remainder taken from reference TRBV11-2 and TRBJ2-3, is EAGVAQSPRYKIIEKRQSVAFWCNPISGHATLYWYQQILGQGPKLLIQFQNNGVVDDSQLPKDRFSAERLKGVDSTLKIQPAKLEDSAVYLCASSLGVPDTQYFGPGTRLTVL.

This sequence joins TRBV10-3 and TRBJ1-2, with TRBD1 identical over 9 bases. The CDR3 covers 16 residues. Looked up from germline, CDR1 is ENHRY and CDR2 is SYGVKD. J gave up 0 bases and V 11 bases, and 13 bases lay outside the gene matches. CDR3 DNA sequence: TGTGCCGTACGGACAGGGGCGAGGGGTACTAACTATGGCTACACCTTC. Translating it yields CAVRTGARGTNYGYTF.